What follows are 24 T cell receptor beta chains derived from one specimen sequenced in a study of blood T cell repertoires in COVID-19. Assay: immunoSEQ multiplex PCR; the TCRdb copy retains only in-frame clones and omits some. Counted here are over 45,000 clones, 80% occurring once; the ten biggest clones make up under 7.5%. What was sequenced was peripheral blood. These receptors all come from a man aged 55 to 70 with acute or convalescent COVID-19.

This clone showed up just once. This chain connects TRBV2 to TRBJ2-2; 10 positions agree with TRBD1. Germline V gene sequence: CDR1 SNHLY, CDR2 FYNNEI. The CDR3 loop spans 16 amino acids. V gave up 8 bases and J gave up 1 base; unmatched junction bases: 7. The CDR3 DNA sequence: TGTGCCAGCGATCGACAGGGGGCCCTGAACACCGGGGAGCTGTTTTTT. Translated, it gives CASDRQGALNTGELFF.

This chain connects TRBV6-5 to TRBJ1-6; TRBD1 agrees at 7 bases. The CDR3 extends over 15 amino acids. The V gene end was trimmed by 10 bases and the J gene end by 7 bases; junction bases not matched to a gene: 13. The germline CDR1 and CDR2 sequences are MNHEY and SVGAGI. CDR3 coding DNA: TGTGCCATCCCGAGATCCGGGACAGTAAATTCACCCCTCCACTTT. Translation: CAIPRSGTVNSPLHF.

V is TRBV30 and J is TRBJ1-4, with a possible D match to TRBD1 (5 bases). Germline V gene data show CDR1 as GTSNPN and CDR2 as SVGIG (reference sequence). V was clipped by 2 bases and J by 7 bases, with 8 bases between them. CDR3 size: 12 residues. The CDR3 DNA sequence: TGTGCCTGGAGTCTGGGGGGTGAAAAACTGTTTTTT. This gives the protein CAWSLGGEKLFF.

The chain couples TRBV7-8 to TRBJ2-5; maybe TRBD1 (6 bases). The germline V gene has CDR1 SGHVS and CDR2 FQNEAQ. Trimming pared 6 bases from V and 4 bases from J, leaving 9 bases between. The CDR3 consists of 12 residues. The CDR3 sequence: CASSKDRETQYF. For the CDR3, the DNA is TGTGCCAGCAGTAAGGACAGAGAGACCCAGTACTTC.

The chain links TRBV6-5 to TRBJ1-2, with unresolved D. Trimming removed 5 bases from V and 4 bases from J, with 11 bases in between. The CDR3 runs 13 residues. The V gene's germline CDR1 is MNHEY and CDR2 SVGAGI. The CDR3, as DNA: TGTGCCAGCAGTCTCGAGGGTGGCTATGGCTACACCTTC. Translating it yields CASSLEGGYGYTF.

CDR3 residues: CASSLVGGASYEQYF. In nucleotides, the CDR3 is TGTGCCAGCAGTTTGGTGGGGGGGGCATCCTACGAGCAGTACTTC. This chain joins TRBV6-5 and TRBJ2-7; D is perhaps TRBD2 (7 bases). The CDR3 covers 15 residues. CDR1 and CDR2 from the germline V gene are MNHEY and SVGAGI. V shed 4 bases and J shed 1 base, with 14 bases lying between them.

The CDR3 loop is CASKTSNTETQYF. The CDR3 DNA follows: TGTGCCAGTAAAACCAGTAACACAGAGACCCAGTACTTC. This chain uses TRBV19 with TRBJ2-5, with D uncertain. The CDR3 has 13 residues. The V end was cut by 7 bases, the J end by 4 bases, with 13 bases between. Looked up from germline, CDR1 is LNHDA and CDR2 is SQIVND (reference sequence).

By sample share, this clone is medium-sized. The chain carries TRBV24-1 and TRBJ1-2, with 11 bases matching TRBD1. Germline-derived CDR1 and CDR2 are KGHDR and SFDVKD. V dropped 3 bases and J dropped 8; count of bases not matched to a gene: 7. The length of the CDR3 is 15 residues. The CDR3 region is CATSDPGQGDRGYTF. The CDR3 coding sequence is TGTGCCACCAGTGATCCGGGACAGGGGGATAGGGGCTACACCTTC.

In its sample, this clone was seen a few times. This chain uses TRBV19 with TRBJ2-4; TRBD2 might be the D (7 bases). The CDR3 covers 16 residues. Per germline, CDR1 LNHDA and CDR2 SQIVND (reference sequence). V lost 3 bases to trimming and J lost 3 bases, with 15 bases between them. The CDR3, as DNA: TGTGCCAGTAGTATCCCCGCGGGGGCTGGCAAAAACATTCAGTACTTC. Amino acid sequence: CASSIPAGAGKNIQYF.

This chain joins TRBV2 and TRBJ2-3; tentative D call: TRBD2 (6 bases). The V gene's germline CDR1 is SNHLY and CDR2 FYNNEI. V lost 6 bases and J lost 5, with 27 bases in between. This CDR3 has 18 residues. CDR3 nucleotide sequence: TGTGCCAGCAGCCCTCTAAGACGGGGGTCCTCCTCACGAGATACGCAGTATTTT. It specifies CASSPLRRGSSSRDTQYF.

The chain recombines TRBV27 with TRBJ2-1, with D hard to call. Trimming shortened V by 2 bases and J by 6 bases, and 11 bases separated the two germline ends. The CDR3 runs to 14 residues. Germline V gene data show CDR1 as MNHEY and CDR2 as SMNVEV (reference sequence). In DNA, the CDR3 is TGTGCCAGCAGTTTAAAGTTCCCAGTCAATGAGCAGTTCTTC. This codes for CASSLKFPVNEQFF.

The chain uses TRBV5-1 and TRBJ2-5, with 9 positions matching TRBD2. V was clipped by 0 bases and J by 3 bases; unmatched bases: 0. CDR1 is SGHRS, CDR2 YFSETQ, per germline. This CDR3 region has 14 residues. CDR3 sequence (DNA): TGCGCCAGCAGCTTGGTAGCGGGGGAAGAGACCCAGTACTTC. Amino acid sequence: CASSLVAGEETQYF.

This chain joins TRBV7-8 and TRBJ2-3, with 9 bases that match TRBD1. Germline CDR1 reads SGHVS; CDR2 reads FQNEAQ. The CDR3 is made up of 15 amino acids. Trimming removed 5 bases from V and 6 bases from J; junction bases left unmatched: 9. Here the CDR3 reads CASSVKRTGDDTQYF. In DNA, the CDR3 is TGTGCCAGCAGCGTTAAGCGGACAGGGGACGATACGCAGTATTTT.

This chain links TRBV7-2 with TRBJ2-1; TRBD1 is a possible D gene (5 bases). Per the germline V gene, CDR1 is SGHTA and CDR2 is FQGNSA. V was pared by 5 bases and J by 10 bases, with 12 bases between. The CDR3 extends over 12 amino acids. CDR3 protein: CASSPRVGEQFF. In DNA form, the CDR3 reads TGTGCCAGCAGCCCCAGGGTGGGCGAGCAGTTCTTC.

This sequence joins TRBV2 and TRBJ1-5; D possibly corresponds to TRBD1 (6 bases). The germline V and J ends were trimmed by 3 bases and 6 bases, with 18 bases remaining between them. CDR1 and CDR2 from the germline V gene are SNHLY and FYNNEI. The CDR3 consists of 16 residues. The CDR3 loop reads CASSDRSRGPIQPQHF. CDR3 nucleotides: TGTGCCAGCAGTGATCGTTCCAGGGGCCCGATTCAGCCCCAGCATTTT.

The chain joins TRBV5-6 to TRBJ2-7; 10 bases match TRBD1. The CDR3 is 15 amino acids. V dropped 5 bases and J dropped 5; count of bases not matched to a gene: 10. Per the germline V gene, CDR1 is SGHDT and CDR2 is YYEEEE. The CDR3 sequence is CASSRPGQGLHEQYF. The CDR3, as DNA: TGTGCCAGCAGTCGGCCGGGACAGGGGCTCCACGAGCAGTACTTC.

Of note for this clone: At one of its ends the junction is not consistent with the germline gene, which may arise from a read error. The CDR3: CARSLAGGGGTGELFF. CDR3 in DNA: TGTGCCCGCAGTTTAGCGGGGGGCGGGGGCACCGGGGAGCTGTTTTTT. The rearrangement joins TRBV6-5 to TRBJ2-2; 10 bases are a match to TRBD2. There are 16 residues in the CDR3. CDR1 and CDR2 (germline): MNHEY, SVGAGI.

J is TRBJ1-2 and V is TRBV19; 8 nucleotides match TRBD1. Trimming removed 3 bases from V and 5 bases from J; junction bases left unmatched: 5. The germline CDR1 and CDR2 sequences are LNHDA and SQIVND (reference sequence). This CDR3 comprises 14 residues. CDR3 sequence: CASSMRTGSYGYTF. The CDR3 coding sequence is TGTGCCAGTAGTATGCGGACAGGGTCATATGGCTACACCTTC.

V and J are TRBV6-5 and TRBJ1-1, with no clear D. Looked up from germline, CDR1 is MNHEY and CDR2 is SVGAGI. V lost 2 bases and J 1 base, leaving 11 bases between the germline ends. There are 15 residues in the CDR3. CDR3 coding DNA: TGTGCCAGCAGTTACCGGCCGACTTCGAACACTGAAGCTTTCTTT. Translation gives CASSYRPTSNTEAFF.

This chain joins TRBV15 and TRBJ2-1; weak D call: TRBD2 (6 bases). V lost 4 bases and J 4 bases, leaving 14 bases between the germline ends. Germline V lookup: CDR1 LNHNV, CDR2 YYDKDF (reference sequence). The CDR3 is made up of 15 amino acids. DNA of the CDR3: TGTGCCACCAGCATACGACTAGGGGCTTACAATGAGCAGTTCTTC. Translated, it gives CATSIRLGAYNEQFF.

The rearrangement joins TRBV5-4 to TRBJ2-3, with 8 positions matching TRBD1. Trimming at V came to 4 bases and at J to 2 bases, leaving 6 bases not matched to a gene. The germline CDR1 and CDR2 sequences are SGHNT and YYREEE (reference sequence). This CDR3 is 15 amino acids long. DNA of the CDR3: TGTGCCAGCAGCACGACGACAGGGGACACAGATACGCAGTATTTT. Its translation is CASSTTTGDTDTQYF.

The chain combines TRBV3-1 (or the pseudogene TRBV3-2) with TRBJ2-3, with 9 positions matching TRBD2. This CDR3 is built from 16 residues. Germline CDR1 reads LGHDT; CDR2 reads YNNKEL (reference sequence). The V gene end was trimmed by 1 base and the J gene end by 14 bases; junction bases not matched to a gene: 16. In DNA form, the CDR3 reads TGTGCCAGCAGCCAAGCGTTGGCGGGGGGGCTCACGGGGAGGTATTTT. It specifies CASSQALAGGLTGRYF.

This clone appeared a few times. The chain employs TRBV6-6 and TRBJ2-7, with TRBD1 matching 7 bases. The germline V gene encodes CDR1 MNHNY and CDR2 SVGAGI (reference sequence). This CDR3 has 15 amino acids. V trimming: 2 bases; J trimming: 2 bases; junction bases outside the gene matches: 6. The CDR3, as DNA: TGTGCCAGCAGTTACCGGCAGGGGGTCACCTACGAGCAGTACTTC. It is translated as CASSYRQGVTYEQYF.

This clone occurred a few times. CDR3 in amino acids: CASSLVPRENEKLFF. As DNA, the CDR3 is TGTGCCAGCAGCTTGGTCCCACGGGAAAATGAAAAACTGTTTTTT. The rearrangement joins TRBV7-9 to TRBJ1-4; D not certain. Germline V CDR1 and CDR2: SEHNR, FQNEAQ (reference sequence). Trimming shortened V by 3 bases and J by 5 bases, and 13 bases separated the two germline ends. There are 15 residues in the CDR3.